This T cell receptor beta chain was sequenced during a study of blood T cell repertoires in COVID-19. Study context: Both acute and convalescent COVID-19 samples were obtained from the United States, Italy and Spain. T cells, B-cell-depleted T cells, or PBMCs provided the cDNA or gDNA that served as material.

In Seattle, patients joined the study during active infection and were tracked longitudinally. Authors' data handling: It was from reference gene primer amplification that nucleated cell counts were estimated. Sequenced by immunoSEQ multiplex PCR; TCRdb stores in-frame clones only, minus some. V and J calls and clone size are copied from that table; D and trimming were computed from the DNA. The sample lists approximately 300,000 clones; about nine tenths were seen once. The CDR3 totals 17 residues. From germline, CDR1 is SNHLY and CDR2 FYNNEI. V shed 7 bases, J shed 2 bases, and the junction held 12 bases outside the gene matches.

The chain is built from TRBV2 and TRBJ2-7, with 12 bases matching TRBD1. This sequence was found in a woman between 45 and 60 years old with COVID-19, enrolled during active disease. Material for sequencing was peripheral blood. The CDR3 DNA is TGTGCCAGCATTCCGAGGGAGGGGGACAGGGGGCCCTACGAGCAGTACTTC. This translates into CASIPREGDRGPYEQYF.